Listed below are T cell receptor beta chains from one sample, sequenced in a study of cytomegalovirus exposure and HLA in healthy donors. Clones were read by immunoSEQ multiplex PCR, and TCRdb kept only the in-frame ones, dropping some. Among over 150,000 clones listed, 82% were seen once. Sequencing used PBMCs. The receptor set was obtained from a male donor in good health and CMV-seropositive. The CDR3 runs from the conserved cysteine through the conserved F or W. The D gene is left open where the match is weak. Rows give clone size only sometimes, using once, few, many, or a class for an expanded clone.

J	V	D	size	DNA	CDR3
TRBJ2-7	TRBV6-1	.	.	TGTGCCAGCAGGCCTCTGGACAGCTCCTACGAGCAGTACTTC	CASRPLDSSYEQYF
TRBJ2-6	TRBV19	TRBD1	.	TGTGCCAGTAGTACATGGACAGGCAGGAGCTCTGGGGCCAACGTCCTGACTTTC	CASSTWTGRSSGANVLTF
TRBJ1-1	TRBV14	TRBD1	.	TGTGCCAGCAGCTCCGGGACAGACGACACTGAAGCTTTCTTT	CASSSGTDDTEAFF
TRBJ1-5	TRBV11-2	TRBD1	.	TGTGCCAGCAGCGCACAGGGGGGTTTATATAGCAATCAGCCCCAGCATTTT	CASSAQGGLYSNQPQHF
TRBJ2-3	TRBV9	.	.	TGTGCCAGCAGCGCCCGGGGTATGAGCACAGATACGCAGTATTTT	CASSARGMSTDTQYF
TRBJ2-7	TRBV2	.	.	TGTGCCAGGACAGGTGAGCAGTCGGACTACGAGCAGTACTTC	CARTGEQSDYEQYF
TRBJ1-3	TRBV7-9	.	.	TGTGCCAGCGAGGGTCGGGCTGGAAACACCATATATTTT	CASEGRAGNTIYF
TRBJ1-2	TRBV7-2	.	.	TGTGCCAGCAGCCCGAATCGGGGAAGGGCGTATGGCTACACCTTC	CASSPNRGRAYGYTF
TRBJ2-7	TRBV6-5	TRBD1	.	TGTGCCAGCAGTGACGACAGGGTAACCCACGAGCAGTACTTC	CASSDDRVTHEQYF
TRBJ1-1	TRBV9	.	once	TGTGCCAGCAGCGTAGCTACGGTGAACACTGAAGCTTTCTTT	CASSVATVNTEAFF
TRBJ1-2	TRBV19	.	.	TGTGCCAGTAGTACAGTCAACTATGGCTACACCTTC	CASSTVNYGYTF